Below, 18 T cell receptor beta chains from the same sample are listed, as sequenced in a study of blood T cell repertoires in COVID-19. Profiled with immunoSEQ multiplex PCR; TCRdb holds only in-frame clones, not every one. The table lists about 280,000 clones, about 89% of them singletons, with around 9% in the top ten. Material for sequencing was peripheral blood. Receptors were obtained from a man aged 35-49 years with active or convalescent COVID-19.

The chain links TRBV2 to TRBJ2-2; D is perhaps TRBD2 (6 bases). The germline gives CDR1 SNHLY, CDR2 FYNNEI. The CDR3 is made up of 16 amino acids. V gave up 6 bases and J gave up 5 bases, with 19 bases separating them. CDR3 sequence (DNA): TGTGCCAGCAGGCCTGGGGGTCCAGGGACTACCGGGGAGCTGTTTTTT. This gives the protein CASRPGGPGTTGELFF.

This chain's CDR3 is CASSYSLWRDPNEQFF. CDR3 nucleotides: TGTGCCAGCAGTTACTCCCTGTGGAGGGACCCCAATGAGCAGTTCTTC. The chain joins TRBV6-5 to TRBJ2-1, with a tentative D call TRBD2 (6 bases). The CDR3 covers 16 residues. Between the trimmed V and J ends, which lost 0 bases and 6 bases, there was a span of 15 bases. CDR1 is MNHEY and CDR2 is SVGAGI in the germline V gene.

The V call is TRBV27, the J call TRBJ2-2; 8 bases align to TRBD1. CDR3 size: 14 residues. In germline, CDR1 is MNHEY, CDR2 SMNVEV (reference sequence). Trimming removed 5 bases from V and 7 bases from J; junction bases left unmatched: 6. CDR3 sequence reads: CASSLLTGDGELFF. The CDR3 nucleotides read TGTGCCAGCAGTCTCTTGACAGGGGACGGGGAGCTGTTTTTT.

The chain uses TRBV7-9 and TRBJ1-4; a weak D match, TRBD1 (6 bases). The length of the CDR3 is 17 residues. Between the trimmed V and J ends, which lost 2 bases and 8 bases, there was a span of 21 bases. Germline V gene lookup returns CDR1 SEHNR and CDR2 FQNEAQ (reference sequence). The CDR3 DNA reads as TGTGCCAGCAGCTTATATGACGGCTTCACAAGGGGGGAAAAACTGTTTTTT. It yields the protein CASSLYDGFTRGEKLFF. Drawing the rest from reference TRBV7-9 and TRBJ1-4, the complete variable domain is DTGVSQNPRHKITKRGQNVTFRCDPISEHNRLYWYRQTLGQGPEFLTYFQNEAQLEKSRLLSDRFSAERPKGSFSTLEIQRTEQGDSAMYLCASSLYDGFTRGEKLFFGSGTQLSVL.

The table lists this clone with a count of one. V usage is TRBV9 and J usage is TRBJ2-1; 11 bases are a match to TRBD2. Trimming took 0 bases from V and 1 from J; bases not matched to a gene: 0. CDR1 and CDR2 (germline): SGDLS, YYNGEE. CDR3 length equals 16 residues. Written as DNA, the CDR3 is TGTGCCAGCAGCGTAGGACTAGCGGGGTCCTACAATGAGCAGTTCTTC. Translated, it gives CASSVGLAGSYNEQFF.

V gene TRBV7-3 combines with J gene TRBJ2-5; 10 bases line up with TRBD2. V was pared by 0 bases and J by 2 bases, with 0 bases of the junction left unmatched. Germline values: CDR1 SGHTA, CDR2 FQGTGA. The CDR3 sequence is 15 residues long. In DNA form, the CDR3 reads TGTGCCAGCAGCTTAACTAGCGGGGGGCAAGAGACCCAGTACTTC. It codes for CASSLTSGGQETQYF.

CDR3 in amino acids: CASSQAQTTNEKLFF. CDR3 nucleotides: TGTGCCAGCAGCCAAGCACAAACAACTAATGAAAAACTGTTTTTT. The chain has TRBV4-2 and TRBJ1-4; D remains unclear. Germline V gene data show CDR1 as LGHNA and CDR2 as YNFKEQ. The CDR3 sequence is 15 residues long. V dropped 1 base and J dropped 0 bases, with 6 bases sitting between them.

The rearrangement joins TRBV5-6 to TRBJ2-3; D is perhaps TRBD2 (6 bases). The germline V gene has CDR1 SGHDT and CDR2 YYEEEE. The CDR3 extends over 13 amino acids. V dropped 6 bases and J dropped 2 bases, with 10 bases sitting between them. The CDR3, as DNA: TGTGCCAGCATAGCGGCGAACACAGATACGCAGTATTTT. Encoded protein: CASIAANTDTQYF.

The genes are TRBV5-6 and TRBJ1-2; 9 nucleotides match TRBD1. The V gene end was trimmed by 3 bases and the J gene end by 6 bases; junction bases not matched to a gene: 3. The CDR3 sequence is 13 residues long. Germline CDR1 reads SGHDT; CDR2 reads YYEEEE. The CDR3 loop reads CASSSDRGHGYTF. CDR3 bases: TGTGCCAGCAGCTCGGACAGGGGTCATGGCTACACCTTC.

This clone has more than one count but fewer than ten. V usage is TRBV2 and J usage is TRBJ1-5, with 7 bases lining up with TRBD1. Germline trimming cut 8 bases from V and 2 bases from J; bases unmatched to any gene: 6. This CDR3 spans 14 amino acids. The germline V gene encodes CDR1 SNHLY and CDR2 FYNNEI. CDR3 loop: CASEGAVGNQPQHF. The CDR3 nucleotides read TGTGCCAGCGAGGGGGCAGTCGGCAATCAGCCCCAGCATTTT.

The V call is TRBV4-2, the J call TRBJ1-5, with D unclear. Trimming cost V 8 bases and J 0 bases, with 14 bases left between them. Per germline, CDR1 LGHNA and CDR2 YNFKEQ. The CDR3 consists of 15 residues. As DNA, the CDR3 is TGTGCCAGCGGCTCGTCCCGAAATAGCAATCAGCCCCAGCATTTT. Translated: CASGSSRNSNQPQHF.

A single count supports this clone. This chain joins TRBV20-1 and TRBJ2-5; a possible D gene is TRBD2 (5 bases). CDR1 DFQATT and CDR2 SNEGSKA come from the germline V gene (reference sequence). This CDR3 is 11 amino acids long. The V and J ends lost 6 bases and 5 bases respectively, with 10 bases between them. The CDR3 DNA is TGCAGTGCCGAGGGCCGGGAGACCCAGTACTTC. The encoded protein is CSAEGRETQYF.

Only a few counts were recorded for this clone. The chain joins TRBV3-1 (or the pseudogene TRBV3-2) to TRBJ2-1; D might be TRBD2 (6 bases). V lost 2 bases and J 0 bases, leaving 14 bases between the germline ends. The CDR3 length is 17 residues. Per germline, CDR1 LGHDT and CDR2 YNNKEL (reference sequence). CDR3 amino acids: CASSQFGGASSYNEQFF. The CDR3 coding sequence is TGTGCCAGCAGCCAATTCGGCGGGGCGAGCTCCTACAATGAGCAGTTCTTC.

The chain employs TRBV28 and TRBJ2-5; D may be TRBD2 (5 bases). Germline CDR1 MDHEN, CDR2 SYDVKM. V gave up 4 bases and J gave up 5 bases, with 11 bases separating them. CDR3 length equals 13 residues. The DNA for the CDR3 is TGTGCCAGCAGTTCTGGGGAGAAGGAGACCCAGTACTTC. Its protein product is CASSSGEKETQYF.

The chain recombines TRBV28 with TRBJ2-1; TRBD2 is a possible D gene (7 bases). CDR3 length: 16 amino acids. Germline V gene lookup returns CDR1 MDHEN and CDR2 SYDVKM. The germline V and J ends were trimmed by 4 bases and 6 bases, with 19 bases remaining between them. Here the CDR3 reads CASSSLWGGAPNEQFF. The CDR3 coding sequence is TGTGCCAGCAGTTCCCTTTGGGGGGGGGCACCCAATGAGCAGTTCTTC.

In DNA form, the CDR3 reads TGCAGCGTAGGCCGGGGGGGGACTGAAGCTTTCTTT. Its protein product is CSVGRGGTEAFF. This chain links TRBV29-1 with TRBJ1-1; tentative D call: TRBD1 (5 bases). V lost 6 bases, J lost 5 bases, and 13 bases lay in between. CDR1 and CDR2 (germline): SQVTM, ANQGSEA. CDR3 length: 12 amino acids.

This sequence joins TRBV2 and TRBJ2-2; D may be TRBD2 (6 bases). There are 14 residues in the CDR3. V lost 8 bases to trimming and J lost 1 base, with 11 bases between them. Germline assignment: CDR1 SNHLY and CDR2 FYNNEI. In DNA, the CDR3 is TGTGCCAGCCCCCGGCGGGGGAACACCGGGGAGCTGTTTTTT. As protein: CASPRRGNTGELFF.

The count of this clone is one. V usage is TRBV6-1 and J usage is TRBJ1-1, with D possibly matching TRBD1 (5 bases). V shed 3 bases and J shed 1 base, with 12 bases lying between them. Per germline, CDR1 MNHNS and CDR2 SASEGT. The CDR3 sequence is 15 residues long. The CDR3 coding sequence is TGTGCCAGCAGTGAGATTACGGGGGGGAACACTGAAGCTTTCTTT. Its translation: CASSEITGGNTEAFF.